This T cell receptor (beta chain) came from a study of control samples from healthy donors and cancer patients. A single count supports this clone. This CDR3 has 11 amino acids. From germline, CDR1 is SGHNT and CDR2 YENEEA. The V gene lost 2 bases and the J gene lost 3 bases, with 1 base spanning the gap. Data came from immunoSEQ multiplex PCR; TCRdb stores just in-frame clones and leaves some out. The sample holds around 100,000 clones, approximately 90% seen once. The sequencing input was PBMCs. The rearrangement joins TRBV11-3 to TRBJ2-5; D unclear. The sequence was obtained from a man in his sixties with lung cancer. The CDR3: CASSLKETQYF. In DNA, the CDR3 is TGTGCCAGCAGCTTAAAAGAGACCCAGTACTTC.